Presented here are 12 T cell receptor beta chains from one specimen sequenced in a study of read filtering for tumor transcriptome and immune sequencing. From roughly 400 ng of RNA, a library with molecular barcoded alpha/delta and beta/gamma adaptors was made. TCRdb re-derived calls from the reads in MiXCR, one entry per CDR3 protein. The table lists roughly 93,000 distinct CDR3 sequences, roughly 21% of them singletons. Sequences were obtained from a population of CD138-negative cells sorted from bone marrow. These receptor sequences come from a donor aged 40 or older with multiple myeloma.

This clonotype showed up many times. The rearrangement links TRBV12-3 or TRBV12-4 to TRBJ2-3; D is possibly TRBD2 (6 bases). The length of the CDR3 is 15 residues. V was shortened by 2 bases and J by 3 bases, with 12 bases between the two germline ends. For the CDR3, the DNA is TGTGCCAGCAGTTTAAGGGCGACTAGTACAGATACGCAGTATTTT. Translation gives CASSLRATSTDTQYF.

The gene calls are TRBV29-1 and TRBJ2-3; the D gene could be TRBD1 or TRBD2 (5 bases each). Trimming cost V 6 bases and J 8 bases, with 15 bases left between them. The CDR3 is 12 residues long. Germline CDR1 SQVTM, CDR2 ANQGSEA. CDR3 nucleotides: TGCAGCGTCCACACGGGGCAGGCTACGCAGTATTTT. Translation: CSVHTGQATQYF.

This clonotype showed up many times. The CDR3 spells CASSKGVGETQYF. The CDR3 region has the DNA TGTGCCAGCAGCAAGGGGGTGGGAGAGACCCAGTACTTC. The chain couples TRBV5-6 to TRBJ2-5; maybe TRBD1 (6 bases). CDR1 is SGHDT, CDR2 YYEEEE, per germline. This CDR3 is built from 13 residues. Trimming took off 4 bases at V and 4 bases at J, with 11 bases between the two ends.

This chain uses TRBV12-3 or TRBV12-4 with TRBJ1-2, with D possibly TRBD1 on 5 matching bases. The CDR3 is 14 amino acids. With 6 bases removed from V and 5 bases from J, the gap between germline ends came to 16 bases. The CDR3: CASSPLGRPYGYTF. The CDR3 DNA reads as TGTGCCAGCAGCCCCCTGGGACGTCCTTATGGCTACACCTTC.

This clonotype was observed once. A far bigger clonotype differs at one base, so this is likely a read error. This chain uses TRBV5-1 with TRBJ2-7, with D tentatively TRBD1 or TRBD2 (5 bases each). Per germline, CDR1 SGHRS and CDR2 YFSETQ. The CDR3 sequence is 15 residues long. V was shortened by 0 bases and J by 7 bases, with 17 bases between the two germline ends. In nucleotides, the CDR3 is TGCGCCAGCAGCTTGGACGGGGCCGACTACAATGAGCAGTACTTC. Translation: CASSLDGADYNEQYF.

A note on this clonotype: This sequence may be a read error, since a much larger clone differs from it by one base. The chain employs TRBV7-9 and TRBJ1-1; no clear D. The CDR3 is made up of 13 amino acids. CDR1 SEHNR and CDR2 FQNEAQ come from the germline V gene (reference sequence). The CDR3 nucleotides are TGTGCCAGCAGCAACAGCATGAACACTGTAGCTTTCTTT. Translation: CASSNSMNTVAFF. Supplemented by reference TRBV7-9 and TRBJ1-1, the full variable domain reads DTGVSQNPRHKITKRGQNVTFRCDPISEHNRLYWYRQTLGQGPEFLTYFQNEAQLEKSRLLSDRFSAERPKGSFSTLEIQRTEQGDSAMYLCASSNSMNTVAFFGQGTRLTVV.

J is TRBJ2-2 and V is TRBV18; D possibly corresponds to TRBD2 (5 bases). Germline V lookup: CDR1 KGHSH, CDR2 LQKENI. This CDR3 contains 17 residues. V shed 3 bases and J shed 2 bases, with 16 bases lying between them. CDR3 in DNA: TGTGCCAGCTCACCTGCTCTAGGACTTTCAAACACCGGGGAGCTGTTTTTT. Translating gives CASSPALGLSNTGELFF.

The rearrangement links TRBV5-8 to TRBJ1-1; D is perhaps TRBD1 (5 bases). Trimming pared 6 bases from V and 0 bases from J, leaving 15 bases between. The CDR3 runs to 15 residues. Germline loops: CDR1 SGHTS, CDR2 YDEGEE. In nucleotides, the CDR3 is TGTGCCAGCACGCCCGGGACTCCTATGAACACTGAAGCTTTCTTT. Its protein product is CASTPGTPMNTEAFF.

This clonotype was counted a few times. The chain uses TRBV9 and TRBJ2-3; TRBD2 agrees at 9 bases. The V and J ends lost 0 bases and 6 bases, in that order; junction bases with no gene match: 8. The CDR3 has 16 amino acids. Germline assignment: CDR1 SGDLS and CDR2 YYNGEE. The chain's CDR3 is CASSVGSPLAGDTQYF. The CDR3 nucleotides are TGTGCCAGCAGCGTAGGATCCCCCCTAGCGGGGGATACGCAGTATTTT.

V and J are TRBV28 and TRBJ2-3; D is uncertain. CDR3 length equals 14 residues. The germline V gene encodes CDR1 MDHEN and CDR2 SYDVKM. V lost 6 bases, J lost 3 bases, and 13 bases lay in between. CDR3 coding DNA: TGTGCCAGCAGATCCTTTGGCGAGACAGATACGCAGTATTTT. Translating gives CASRSFGETDTQYF.

This clonotype was picked up a small number of times. This rearrangement joins TRBV5-1 to TRBJ1-4; 10 bases are shared with TRBD1. Losses at the gene ends were 2 bases for V and 5 bases for J; bases not matched to a gene: 3. Per germline, CDR1 SGHRS and CDR2 YFSETQ. The CDR3 contains 15 residues. This CDR3 reads CASSFLTGGNEKLFF. The CDR3 DNA follows: TGCGCCAGCAGCTTCTTGACAGGGGGCAATGAAAAACTGTTTTTT.

This sequence joins TRBV28 and TRBJ1-5; D is unclear. The CDR3 has 15 residues. CDR1 and CDR2 from the germline V gene are MDHEN and SYDVKM. The V end was cut by 7 bases, the J end by 0 bases, with 13 bases between. The chain's CDR3 is CASTSYDYSNQPQHF. CDR3 nucleotide sequence: TGTGCCAGCACCTCTTATGATTATAGCAATCAGCCCCAGCATTTT.